The next 12 T cell receptor beta chains were all read from a single sample in a study of Ad26.COV2.S vaccination and SARS-CoV-2 variants. TCRdb's copy holds only in-frame clones and misses some; the assay was immunoSEQ multiplex PCR. The table lists hundreds of thousands of clones, more than 75% of them singletons, with about 3.5% in the top ten. As for treatment: some 20 received Ad26.COV2.S at low or high dose, single or two shots; 5 received placebo; per-sample allocation not given. Sampling was done on day 63 after the first vaccine or placebo injection. The source was peripheral blood, collected in a trial of Ad26.COV2.S vaccine versus placebo. The receptors here all came from a person aged 18-65 years who received the Ad26.COV2.S COVID-19 vaccine or a placebo.

In this sample, this clone turned up a few times. The CDR3 reads CASSAGGGNTEAFF. The CDR3 DNA is TGTGCCAGCAGTGCAGGGGGAGGGAACACTGAAGCTTTCTTT. The chain couples TRBV5-5 to TRBJ1-1, with 7 positions matching TRBD1. The CDR3 has 14 amino acids. Germline trimming cut 5 bases from V and 1 base from J; bases unmatched to any gene: 5. From germline, CDR1 is SGHKS and CDR2 YYEKEE (reference sequence). The full variable domain, completed using reference TRBV5-5 and TRBJ1-1, is DAGVTQSPTHLIKTRGQQVTLRCSPISGHKSVSWYQQVLGQGPQFIFQYYEKEERGRGNFPDRFSARQFPNYSSELNVNALLLGDSALYLCASSAGGGNTEAFFGQGTRLTVV.

The rearrangement joins TRBV5-1 to TRBJ2-1; D call uncertain. The CDR3 totals 15 residues. V was trimmed by 0 bases and J by 0 bases, leaving 7 bases between them. Germline V gene sequence: CDR1 SGHRS, CDR2 YFSETQ. The CDR3 region has the DNA TGCGCCAGCAGCTTGGACACGAGCTCCTACAATGAGCAGTTCTTC. The encoded protein is CASSLDTSSYNEQFF.

This clone was seen only a few times. The CDR3 sequence is CASSFDTGQNYGYTF. The CDR3 nucleotides read TGTGCCAGCAGCTTTGATACCGGACAGAACTATGGCTACACCTTC. The chain uses TRBV7-9 and TRBJ1-2; D may be TRBD1 (6 bases). The CDR3 totals 15 residues. V gave up 3 bases and J gave up 2 bases, with 13 bases separating them. Germline V CDR1 and CDR2: SEHNR, FQNEAQ (reference sequence).

This clone was recorded a few times. The chain couples TRBV9 to TRBJ1-1; TRBD1 aligns across 8 bases. After removal of 0 bases from V and 0 bases from J, the junction contained 4 bases not matched to a gene. The germline V gene has CDR1 SGDLS and CDR2 YYNGEE. There are 16 residues in the CDR3. CDR3 DNA: TGTGCCAGCAGCGTAGGGCAGGGGGCTATGAACACTGAAGCTTTCTTT. The encoded protein is CASSVGQGAMNTEAFF.

The rearrangement joins TRBV6-5 to TRBJ1-4; D unclear. Germline loops: CDR1 MNHEY, CDR2 SVGAGI. The V end was cut by 6 bases, the J end by 5 bases, with 16 bases between. The CDR3 totals 15 residues. CDR3 nucleotide sequence: TGTGCCAGCAGCCCGACTTGGGGTGCCAATGAAAAACTGTTTTTT. This sequence encodes CASSPTWGANEKLFF.

The chain uses TRBV7-9 and TRBJ1-6, with D possibly matching TRBD1 (5 bases). Looked up from germline, CDR1 is SEHNR and CDR2 is FQNEAQ (reference sequence). V was pared by 0 bases and J by 9 bases, with 9 bases between. The CDR3 covers 14 residues. The CDR3 sequence: CASSLAGQGSPLHF. The CDR3 region has the DNA TGTGCCAGCAGCTTAGCCGGTCAGGGTTCACCCCTCCACTTT.

The V and J genes are TRBV30 and TRBJ1-6; tentatively, D is TRBD1 (5 bases). V lost 1 base and J lost 7, with 14 bases in between. The CDR3 totals 15 residues. Germline values: CDR1 GTSNPN, CDR2 SVGIG (reference sequence). The CDR3 DNA is TGTGCCTGGAGTGCTCCTTGGGGACCGAATTCACCCCTCCACTTT. Amino acid sequence: CAWSAPWGPNSPLHF.

The chain recombines TRBV7-2 with TRBJ1-1, with 7 bases identical to TRBD1. Germline V gene sequence: CDR1 SGHTA, CDR2 FQGNSA. The CDR3 extends over 16 amino acids. The V and J ends lost 5 bases and 3 bases, in that order; junction bases with no gene match: 12. CDR3 nucleotides: TGTGCCAGCAGCCCCCAAAGACAGGGAGGAGACACTGAAGCTTTCTTT. The encoded protein is CASSPQRQGGDTEAFF.

V is TRBV14 and J is TRBJ1-6, with D hard to call. The CDR3 is 18 amino acids. V lost 1 base to trimming and J lost 0 bases, with 13 bases between them. Germline-derived CDR1 and CDR2 are SGHDN and FVKESK. This chain's CDR3 is CASSQVGASSSYNSPLHF. The CDR3 coding sequence is TGTGCCAGCAGCCAAGTTGGAGCGTCGAGCTCCTATAATTCACCCCTCCACTTT.

V is TRBV18 and J is TRBJ1-3; a weak D match, TRBD1 (5 bases). CDR1 and CDR2 (germline): KGHSH, LQKENI. The ends were cut back, 2 bases at V and 0 bases at J, with 8 bases in the middle. CDR3 length equals 15 residues. The CDR3 loop is CASSPGGTSGNTIYF. The CDR3 DNA reads TGTGCCAGCTCACCAGGAGGGACCTCTGGAAACACCATATATTTT.

Details on this clone: Other DNA sequences from this sample encode an identical CDR3 as well. The chain combines TRBV7-2 with TRBJ2-5; possibly TRBD1 or TRBD2 for D (5 bases each). Deletions cut 1 base from V and 5 bases from J, with 14 bases between. Germline values: CDR1 SGHTA, CDR2 FQGNSA. The length of the CDR3 is 15 residues. Here the CDR3 reads CASSLGGTGGETQYF. The CDR3 nucleotides read TGTGCCAGCAGCTTAGGAGGTACAGGAGGTGAGACCCAGTACTTC.

The CDR3 here is CSVEDRGKGQPQHF. CDR3 coding DNA: TGCAGCGTTGAAGATCGAGGGAAGGGACAGCCCCAGCATTTT. The chain is built from TRBV29-1 and TRBJ1-5; D ambiguous. Germline V gene sequence: CDR1 SQVTM, CDR2 ANQGSEA. Trimming shortened V by 0 bases and J by 7 bases, and 13 bases separated the two germline ends. The CDR3 has 14 amino acids.